Below, 11 T cell receptor beta chains from the same sample are listed, as sequenced in a study of tumor-infiltrating lymphocytes in primary liver carcinoma (dated by TCRdb to 2017 to 2019). RNA from unsorted whole blood was extracted with TRIzol reagent, and germline DNA was obtained with the DNeasy Blood & Tissue kit. Instrument on record: Illumina HiSeq 2500. Starting from about 500 ng total RNA, TCRbeta-specific cDNA was produced by reverse transcription with a constant-region primer and ProtoScript II reverse transcriptase. Three nested multiplex PCR rounds, following a slightly modified ARM-PCR procedure, were used to build the TCRbeta libraries. Each of the first two PCR rounds ran for approximately 10 cycles using multiplex TRBV1-TRBV30 forward primers together with a Cbeta reverse primer. Using fastp trimming at Q25 and MiXCR clonotype assembly, TCRdb reanalyzed the public sequencing data and kept in-frame beta chains. Rows with one shared CDR3 protein collapse into an entry with the most common genes and DNA. In this sample the table shows about 330,000 distinct CDR3 sequences, around three fifths of which occur a single time. Jointly, the top ten make up approximately 5.9% of the sample.

Sequenced material: peripheral blood. All receptors derive from a man aged 40-55 years with primary liver carcinoma and hepatitis B virus infection.

A word on this clonotype: In this CDR3 the conserved last residue, phenylalanine or tryptophan, is missing, so a read error is likely. The chain couples TRBV11-2 to TRBJ2-1; 10 positions match TRBD2. Germline lookup yields CDR1 SGHAT and CDR2 FQNNGV. Trimming took 0 bases from V and 8 from J; bases not matched to a gene: 7. This CDR3 comprises 16 residues. CDR3 in DNA: TGTGCCAGCAGCTTAGAGGGGACCAGCGGGAGGGATGAGCAGTTCTTG. Amino acid sequence: CASSLEGTSGRDEQFL.

For this clonotype: As the CDR3 is not closed by the conserved phenylalanine or tryptophan, this likely results from a read error. J is TRBJ2-3 and V is TRBV11-2, with TRBD1 matching over 7 bases. Per germline, CDR1 SGHAT and CDR2 FQNNGV. V was clipped by 5 bases and J by 0 bases; unmatched bases: 8. The CDR3 consists of 16 residues. The CDR3 coding sequence is TGTGCCAGCAGCGTAACAGGGGCGATTAGCACAGATACGCAGTATCTT. This translates into CASSVTGAISTDTQYL.

The J gene is TRBJ2-7, the V gene TRBV4-1; the D gene could be TRBD1 or TRBD2 (5 bases each). Germline CDR1 and CDR2: MGHRA and YSYEKL. The CDR3 has 15 amino acids. V dropped 9 bases and J dropped 5 bases, with 23 bases sitting between them. CDR3 nucleotides: TGCGCCAGAAGTCAAGAAGGGACGACCGGGGACGAGCAGTACTTC. Translating gives CARSQEGTTGDEQYF.

The chain combines TRBV5-1 with TRBJ1-2; D uncertain. Germline V gene data show CDR1 as SGHRS and CDR2 as YFSETQ. Between the trimmed V and J ends, which lost 0 bases and 4 bases, there was a span of 10 bases. This CDR3 has 14 amino acids. The CDR3 protein is CASSLAAAGYGYTF. The CDR3 nucleotides read TGCGCCAGCAGCTTGGCCGCGGCTGGCTATGGCTACACCTTC.

This clonotype has a handful of counts. The V call is TRBV5-6, the J call TRBJ1-6; a possible D gene is TRBD1 (5 bases). This CDR3 is 16 amino acids long. Germline CDR1 reads SGHDT; CDR2 reads YYEEEE. V lost 0 bases and J 7 bases, leaving 14 bases between the germline ends. The CDR3 DNA follows: TGTGCCAGCAGCTTGGTATGGCGGGGCGGGAATTCACCCCTCCACTTT. Protein: CASSLVWRGGNSPLHF.

Comment on this clonotype: Compared with germline, one end of the junction differs, possibly owing to a read error. This chain uses TRBV28 with TRBJ2-7, with 8 bases that match TRBD1. CDR1 MDHEN and CDR2 SYDVKM come from the germline V gene. The CDR3 length is 16 residues. The CDR3 nucleotides are TGTGCCAGCAAACCAGGGGGGAGACAGGGGCGCTACGAGCGGTACTTC. Protein: CASKPGGRQGRYERYF.

There are many counts of this clonotype. The chain combines TRBV6-6 with TRBJ2-6; TRBD1 matches at 9 bases. Trimming removed 6 bases from V and 0 bases from J; junction bases left unmatched: 9. CDR1 and CDR2 (germline): MNHNY, SVGAGI (reference sequence). The CDR3 loop spans 18 amino acids. CDR3: CASSDPGQGFSGANVLTF. In DNA form, the CDR3 reads TGTGCCAGCAGCGACCCGGGACAGGGTTTCTCTGGGGCCAACGTCCTGACTTTC.

A single count supports this clonotype. The rearrangement joins TRBV6-5 to TRBJ2-2; D is unclear. From germline, CDR1 is MNHEY and CDR2 SVGAGI. The CDR3 length is 15 residues. Trimming pared 0 bases from V and 10 bases from J, leaving 15 bases between. In DNA, the CDR3 is TGTGCCAGCAGTTACTCGTTGTTTAGCACTAAGGAGCTGTTTTTT. Its protein product is CASSYSLFSTKELFF.

A remark on this clonotype: At one of its ends the junction is not consistent with the germline gene, which may arise from a read error. This chain connects TRBV10-1 to TRBJ2-7; D ambiguous. Germline V CDR1 and CDR2: WNHNN, SYGVQD (reference sequence). This CDR3 has 12 residues. CDR3: CANSEMAGEQYF. In DNA, the CDR3 is TGCGCCAACAGTGAAATGGCAGGAGAGCAGTACTTC.

Regarding this clonotype: This may stem from a read error, because a much larger clone lies one nucleotide away. This chain uses TRBV6-1 with TRBJ1-5; D unclear. Germline V gene data show CDR1 as MNHNS and CDR2 as SASEGT. CDR3 length equals 11 residues. CDR3 in amino acids: CVSSENQPQHF. The CDR3 DNA reads TGTGTCAGCAGTGAAAATCAGCCCCAGCATTTT.

This clonotype was picked up one time. A much larger clone lies a single base off, so this may be a read error. The chain has TRBV6-5 and TRBJ2-7; D may be TRBD1 (5 bases). Germline V gene sequence: CDR1 MNHEY, CDR2 SVGAGI. The CDR3 consists of 14 residues. As DNA, the CDR3 is TGTGCCACCAGTGAGGACAAGCTCTTTTACGAGCAGTACTTC. This gives the protein CATSEDKLFYEQYF.